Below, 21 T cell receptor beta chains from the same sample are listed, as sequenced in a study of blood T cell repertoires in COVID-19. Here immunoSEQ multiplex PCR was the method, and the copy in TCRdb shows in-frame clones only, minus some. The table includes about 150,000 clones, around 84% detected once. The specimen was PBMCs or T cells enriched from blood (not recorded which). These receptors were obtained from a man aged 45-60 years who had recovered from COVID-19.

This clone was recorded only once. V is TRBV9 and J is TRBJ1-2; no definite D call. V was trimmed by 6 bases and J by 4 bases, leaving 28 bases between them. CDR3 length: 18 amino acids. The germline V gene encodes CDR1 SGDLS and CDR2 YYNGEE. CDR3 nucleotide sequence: TGTGCCAGCACCTCGGGGAGAGGGCTTACCTCCTACCCCTATGGCTACACCTTC. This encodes CASTSGRGLTSYPYGYTF. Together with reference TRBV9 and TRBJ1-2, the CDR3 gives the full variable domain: DSGVTQTPKHLITATGQRVTLRCSPRSGDLSVYWYQQSLDQGLQFLIQYYNGEERAKGNILERFSAQQFPDLHSELNLSSLELGDSALYFCASTSGRGLTSYPYGYTFGSGTRLTVV.

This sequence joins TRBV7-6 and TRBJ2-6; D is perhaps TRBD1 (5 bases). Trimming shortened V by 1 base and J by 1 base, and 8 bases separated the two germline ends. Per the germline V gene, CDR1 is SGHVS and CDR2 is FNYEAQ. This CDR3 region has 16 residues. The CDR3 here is CASSLVPGSGANVLTF. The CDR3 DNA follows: TGTGCCAGCAGCTTAGTGCCAGGGTCTGGGGCCAACGTCCTGACTTTC.

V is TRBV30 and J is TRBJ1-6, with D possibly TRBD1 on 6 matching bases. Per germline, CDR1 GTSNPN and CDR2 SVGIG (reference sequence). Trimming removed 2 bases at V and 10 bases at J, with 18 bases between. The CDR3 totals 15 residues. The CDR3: CAWSTGTPGGSPLHF. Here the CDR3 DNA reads TGTGCCTGGAGTACCGGGACTCCGGGGGGCTCACCCCTCCACTTT.

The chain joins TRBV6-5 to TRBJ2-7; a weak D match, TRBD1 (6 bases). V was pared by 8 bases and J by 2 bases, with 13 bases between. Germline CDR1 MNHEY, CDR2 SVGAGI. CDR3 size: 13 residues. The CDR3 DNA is TGTGCCAGCCAAACAGGGATAACCTACGAGCAGTACTTC. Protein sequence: CASQTGITYEQYF.

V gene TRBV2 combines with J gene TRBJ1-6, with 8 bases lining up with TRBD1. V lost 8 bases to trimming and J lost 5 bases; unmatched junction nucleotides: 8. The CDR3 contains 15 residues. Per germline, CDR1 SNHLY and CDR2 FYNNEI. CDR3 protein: CASLWTGPNNSPLHF. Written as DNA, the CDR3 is TGTGCCAGCCTCTGGACAGGGCCTAATAATTCACCCCTCCACTTT.

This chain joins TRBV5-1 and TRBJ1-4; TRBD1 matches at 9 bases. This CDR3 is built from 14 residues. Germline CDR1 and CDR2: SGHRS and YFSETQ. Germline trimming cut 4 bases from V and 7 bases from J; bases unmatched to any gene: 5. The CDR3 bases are TGCGCCAGCAGCACGGGACAGGGACTTGAAAAACTGTTTTTT. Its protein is CASSTGQGLEKLFF.

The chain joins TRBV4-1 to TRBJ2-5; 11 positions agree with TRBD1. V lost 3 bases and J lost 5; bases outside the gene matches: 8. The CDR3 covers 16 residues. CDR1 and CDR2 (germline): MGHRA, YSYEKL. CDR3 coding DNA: TGCGCCAGCAGCCACGATCGGACAGGGGGCTGGGAGACCCAGTACTTC. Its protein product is CASSHDRTGGWETQYF.

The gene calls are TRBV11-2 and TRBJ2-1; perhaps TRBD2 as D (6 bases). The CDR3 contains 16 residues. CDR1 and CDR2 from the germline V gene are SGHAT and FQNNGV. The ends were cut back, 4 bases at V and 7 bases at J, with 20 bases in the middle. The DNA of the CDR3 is TGTGCCAGCAGCTCAATTACCGGGGCCCGGGGGAATGAGCAGTTCTTC. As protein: CASSSITGARGNEQFF.

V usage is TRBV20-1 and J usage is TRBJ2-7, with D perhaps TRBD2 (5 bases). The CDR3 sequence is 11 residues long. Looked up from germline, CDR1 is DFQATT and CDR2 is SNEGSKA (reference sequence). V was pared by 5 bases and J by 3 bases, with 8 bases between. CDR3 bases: TGCAGTGCTGGACTGCGCTACGAGCAGTACTTC. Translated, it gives CSAGLRYEQYF.

In DNA form, the CDR3 reads TGTGCCAGTAGTAGCCGACAGGGGCTCCATAGCAATCAGCCCCAGCATTTT. Protein sequence: CASSSRQGLHSNQPQHF. V gene TRBV19 combines with J gene TRBJ1-5, with TRBD1 matching over 8 bases. The CDR3 has 17 residues. CDR1 and CDR2 from the germline V gene are LNHDA and SQIVND (reference sequence). V shed 4 bases and J 0 bases; nucleotides not matched to a gene: 8.

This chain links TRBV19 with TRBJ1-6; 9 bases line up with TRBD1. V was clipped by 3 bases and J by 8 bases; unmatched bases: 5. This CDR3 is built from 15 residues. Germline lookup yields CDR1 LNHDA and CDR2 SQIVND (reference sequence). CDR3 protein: CASSMGGQGYSPLHF. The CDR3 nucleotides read TGTGCCAGTAGTATGGGGGGACAGGGTTATTCACCCCTCCACTTT.

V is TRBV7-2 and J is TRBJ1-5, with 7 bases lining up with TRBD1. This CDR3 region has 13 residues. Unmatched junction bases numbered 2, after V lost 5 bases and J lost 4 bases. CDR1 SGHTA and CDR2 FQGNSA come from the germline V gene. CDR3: CASSGGQNQPQHF. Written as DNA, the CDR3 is TGTGCCAGCAGCGGGGGACAGAATCAGCCCCAGCATTTT.

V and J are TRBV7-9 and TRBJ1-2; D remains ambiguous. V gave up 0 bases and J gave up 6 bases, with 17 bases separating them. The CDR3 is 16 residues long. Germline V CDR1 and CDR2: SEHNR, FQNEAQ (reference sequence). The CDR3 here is CASSLATTYTPHGYTF. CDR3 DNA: TGTGCCAGCAGCTTAGCGACGACATATACACCCCATGGCTACACCTTC.

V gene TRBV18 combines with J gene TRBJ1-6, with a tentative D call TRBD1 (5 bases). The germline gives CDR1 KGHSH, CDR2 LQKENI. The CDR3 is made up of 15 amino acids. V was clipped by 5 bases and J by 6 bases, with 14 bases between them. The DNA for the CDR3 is TGTGCCAGCTCAGCTCCCGGGGGACTTAATTCACCCCTCCACTTT. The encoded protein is CASSAPGGLNSPLHF.

The CDR3 here is CASSYFRGNTEAFF. The CDR3 nucleotides read TGTGCCAGCAGCTATTTCAGGGGGAACACTGAAGCTTTCTTT. The chain is built from TRBV9 and TRBJ1-1, with D maybe TRBD1 (6 bases). The germline CDR1 and CDR2 sequences are SGDLS and YYNGEE. Trimming removed 4 bases at V and 1 base at J, with 11 bases between. The CDR3 has 14 amino acids.

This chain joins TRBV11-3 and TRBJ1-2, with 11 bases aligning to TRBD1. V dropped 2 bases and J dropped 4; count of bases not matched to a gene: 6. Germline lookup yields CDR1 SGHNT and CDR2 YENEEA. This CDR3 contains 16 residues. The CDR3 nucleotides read TGTGCCAGCAGCTTACTGACCGGGACAGGGGGCTATGGCTACACCTTC. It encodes CASSLLTGTGGYGYTF. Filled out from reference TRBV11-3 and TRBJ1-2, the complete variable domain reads EAGVVQSPRYKIIEKKQPVAFWCNPISGHNTLYWYLQNLGQGPELLIRYENEEAVDDSQLPKDRFSAERLKGVDSTLKIQPAELGDSAVYLCASSLLTGTGGYGYTFGSGTRLTVV.

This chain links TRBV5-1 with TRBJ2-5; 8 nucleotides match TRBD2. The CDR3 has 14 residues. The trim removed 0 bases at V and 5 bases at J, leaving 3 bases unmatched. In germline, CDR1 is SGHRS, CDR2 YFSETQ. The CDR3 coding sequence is TGCGCCAGCAGCTTGGAGGGACTAGTGGAGACCCAGTACTTC. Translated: CASSLEGLVETQYF.

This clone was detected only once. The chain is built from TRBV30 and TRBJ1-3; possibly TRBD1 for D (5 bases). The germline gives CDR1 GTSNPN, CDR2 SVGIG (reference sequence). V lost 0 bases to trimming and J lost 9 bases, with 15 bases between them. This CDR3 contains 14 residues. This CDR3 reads CAWSVKGPGGTIYF. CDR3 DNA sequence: TGTGCCTGGAGTGTAAAGGGCCCCGGGGGCACCATATATTTT.

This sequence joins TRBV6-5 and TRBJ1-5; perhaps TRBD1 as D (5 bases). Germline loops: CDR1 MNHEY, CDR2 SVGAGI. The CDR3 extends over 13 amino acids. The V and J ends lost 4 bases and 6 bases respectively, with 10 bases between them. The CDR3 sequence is CASSSRDSQPQHF. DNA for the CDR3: TGTGCCAGCAGTTCCAGGGATAGTCAGCCCCAGCATTTT.

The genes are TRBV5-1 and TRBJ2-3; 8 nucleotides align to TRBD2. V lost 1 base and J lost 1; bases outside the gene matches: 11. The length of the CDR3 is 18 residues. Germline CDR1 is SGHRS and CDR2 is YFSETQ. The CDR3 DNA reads TGCGCCAGCAGCTTGTTCCTAGCGGGTTCCTTCGGCACAGATACGCAGTATTTT. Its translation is CASSLFLAGSFGTDTQYF.

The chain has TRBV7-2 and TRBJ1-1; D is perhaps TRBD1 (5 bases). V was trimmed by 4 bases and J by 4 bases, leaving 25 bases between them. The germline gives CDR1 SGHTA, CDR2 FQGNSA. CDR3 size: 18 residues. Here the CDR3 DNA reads TGTGCCAGCAGCTCCTCTCGCATCAGGGTACGTTTATTCACTGAAGCTTTCTTT. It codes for CASSSSRIRVRLFTEAFF. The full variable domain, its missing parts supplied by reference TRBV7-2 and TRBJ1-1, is GAGVSQSPSNKVTEKGKDVELRCDPISGHTALYWYRQSLGQGLEFLIYFQGNSAPDKSGLPSDRFSAERTGGSVSTLTIQRTQQEDSAVYLCASSSSRIRVRLFTEAFFGQGTRLTVV.